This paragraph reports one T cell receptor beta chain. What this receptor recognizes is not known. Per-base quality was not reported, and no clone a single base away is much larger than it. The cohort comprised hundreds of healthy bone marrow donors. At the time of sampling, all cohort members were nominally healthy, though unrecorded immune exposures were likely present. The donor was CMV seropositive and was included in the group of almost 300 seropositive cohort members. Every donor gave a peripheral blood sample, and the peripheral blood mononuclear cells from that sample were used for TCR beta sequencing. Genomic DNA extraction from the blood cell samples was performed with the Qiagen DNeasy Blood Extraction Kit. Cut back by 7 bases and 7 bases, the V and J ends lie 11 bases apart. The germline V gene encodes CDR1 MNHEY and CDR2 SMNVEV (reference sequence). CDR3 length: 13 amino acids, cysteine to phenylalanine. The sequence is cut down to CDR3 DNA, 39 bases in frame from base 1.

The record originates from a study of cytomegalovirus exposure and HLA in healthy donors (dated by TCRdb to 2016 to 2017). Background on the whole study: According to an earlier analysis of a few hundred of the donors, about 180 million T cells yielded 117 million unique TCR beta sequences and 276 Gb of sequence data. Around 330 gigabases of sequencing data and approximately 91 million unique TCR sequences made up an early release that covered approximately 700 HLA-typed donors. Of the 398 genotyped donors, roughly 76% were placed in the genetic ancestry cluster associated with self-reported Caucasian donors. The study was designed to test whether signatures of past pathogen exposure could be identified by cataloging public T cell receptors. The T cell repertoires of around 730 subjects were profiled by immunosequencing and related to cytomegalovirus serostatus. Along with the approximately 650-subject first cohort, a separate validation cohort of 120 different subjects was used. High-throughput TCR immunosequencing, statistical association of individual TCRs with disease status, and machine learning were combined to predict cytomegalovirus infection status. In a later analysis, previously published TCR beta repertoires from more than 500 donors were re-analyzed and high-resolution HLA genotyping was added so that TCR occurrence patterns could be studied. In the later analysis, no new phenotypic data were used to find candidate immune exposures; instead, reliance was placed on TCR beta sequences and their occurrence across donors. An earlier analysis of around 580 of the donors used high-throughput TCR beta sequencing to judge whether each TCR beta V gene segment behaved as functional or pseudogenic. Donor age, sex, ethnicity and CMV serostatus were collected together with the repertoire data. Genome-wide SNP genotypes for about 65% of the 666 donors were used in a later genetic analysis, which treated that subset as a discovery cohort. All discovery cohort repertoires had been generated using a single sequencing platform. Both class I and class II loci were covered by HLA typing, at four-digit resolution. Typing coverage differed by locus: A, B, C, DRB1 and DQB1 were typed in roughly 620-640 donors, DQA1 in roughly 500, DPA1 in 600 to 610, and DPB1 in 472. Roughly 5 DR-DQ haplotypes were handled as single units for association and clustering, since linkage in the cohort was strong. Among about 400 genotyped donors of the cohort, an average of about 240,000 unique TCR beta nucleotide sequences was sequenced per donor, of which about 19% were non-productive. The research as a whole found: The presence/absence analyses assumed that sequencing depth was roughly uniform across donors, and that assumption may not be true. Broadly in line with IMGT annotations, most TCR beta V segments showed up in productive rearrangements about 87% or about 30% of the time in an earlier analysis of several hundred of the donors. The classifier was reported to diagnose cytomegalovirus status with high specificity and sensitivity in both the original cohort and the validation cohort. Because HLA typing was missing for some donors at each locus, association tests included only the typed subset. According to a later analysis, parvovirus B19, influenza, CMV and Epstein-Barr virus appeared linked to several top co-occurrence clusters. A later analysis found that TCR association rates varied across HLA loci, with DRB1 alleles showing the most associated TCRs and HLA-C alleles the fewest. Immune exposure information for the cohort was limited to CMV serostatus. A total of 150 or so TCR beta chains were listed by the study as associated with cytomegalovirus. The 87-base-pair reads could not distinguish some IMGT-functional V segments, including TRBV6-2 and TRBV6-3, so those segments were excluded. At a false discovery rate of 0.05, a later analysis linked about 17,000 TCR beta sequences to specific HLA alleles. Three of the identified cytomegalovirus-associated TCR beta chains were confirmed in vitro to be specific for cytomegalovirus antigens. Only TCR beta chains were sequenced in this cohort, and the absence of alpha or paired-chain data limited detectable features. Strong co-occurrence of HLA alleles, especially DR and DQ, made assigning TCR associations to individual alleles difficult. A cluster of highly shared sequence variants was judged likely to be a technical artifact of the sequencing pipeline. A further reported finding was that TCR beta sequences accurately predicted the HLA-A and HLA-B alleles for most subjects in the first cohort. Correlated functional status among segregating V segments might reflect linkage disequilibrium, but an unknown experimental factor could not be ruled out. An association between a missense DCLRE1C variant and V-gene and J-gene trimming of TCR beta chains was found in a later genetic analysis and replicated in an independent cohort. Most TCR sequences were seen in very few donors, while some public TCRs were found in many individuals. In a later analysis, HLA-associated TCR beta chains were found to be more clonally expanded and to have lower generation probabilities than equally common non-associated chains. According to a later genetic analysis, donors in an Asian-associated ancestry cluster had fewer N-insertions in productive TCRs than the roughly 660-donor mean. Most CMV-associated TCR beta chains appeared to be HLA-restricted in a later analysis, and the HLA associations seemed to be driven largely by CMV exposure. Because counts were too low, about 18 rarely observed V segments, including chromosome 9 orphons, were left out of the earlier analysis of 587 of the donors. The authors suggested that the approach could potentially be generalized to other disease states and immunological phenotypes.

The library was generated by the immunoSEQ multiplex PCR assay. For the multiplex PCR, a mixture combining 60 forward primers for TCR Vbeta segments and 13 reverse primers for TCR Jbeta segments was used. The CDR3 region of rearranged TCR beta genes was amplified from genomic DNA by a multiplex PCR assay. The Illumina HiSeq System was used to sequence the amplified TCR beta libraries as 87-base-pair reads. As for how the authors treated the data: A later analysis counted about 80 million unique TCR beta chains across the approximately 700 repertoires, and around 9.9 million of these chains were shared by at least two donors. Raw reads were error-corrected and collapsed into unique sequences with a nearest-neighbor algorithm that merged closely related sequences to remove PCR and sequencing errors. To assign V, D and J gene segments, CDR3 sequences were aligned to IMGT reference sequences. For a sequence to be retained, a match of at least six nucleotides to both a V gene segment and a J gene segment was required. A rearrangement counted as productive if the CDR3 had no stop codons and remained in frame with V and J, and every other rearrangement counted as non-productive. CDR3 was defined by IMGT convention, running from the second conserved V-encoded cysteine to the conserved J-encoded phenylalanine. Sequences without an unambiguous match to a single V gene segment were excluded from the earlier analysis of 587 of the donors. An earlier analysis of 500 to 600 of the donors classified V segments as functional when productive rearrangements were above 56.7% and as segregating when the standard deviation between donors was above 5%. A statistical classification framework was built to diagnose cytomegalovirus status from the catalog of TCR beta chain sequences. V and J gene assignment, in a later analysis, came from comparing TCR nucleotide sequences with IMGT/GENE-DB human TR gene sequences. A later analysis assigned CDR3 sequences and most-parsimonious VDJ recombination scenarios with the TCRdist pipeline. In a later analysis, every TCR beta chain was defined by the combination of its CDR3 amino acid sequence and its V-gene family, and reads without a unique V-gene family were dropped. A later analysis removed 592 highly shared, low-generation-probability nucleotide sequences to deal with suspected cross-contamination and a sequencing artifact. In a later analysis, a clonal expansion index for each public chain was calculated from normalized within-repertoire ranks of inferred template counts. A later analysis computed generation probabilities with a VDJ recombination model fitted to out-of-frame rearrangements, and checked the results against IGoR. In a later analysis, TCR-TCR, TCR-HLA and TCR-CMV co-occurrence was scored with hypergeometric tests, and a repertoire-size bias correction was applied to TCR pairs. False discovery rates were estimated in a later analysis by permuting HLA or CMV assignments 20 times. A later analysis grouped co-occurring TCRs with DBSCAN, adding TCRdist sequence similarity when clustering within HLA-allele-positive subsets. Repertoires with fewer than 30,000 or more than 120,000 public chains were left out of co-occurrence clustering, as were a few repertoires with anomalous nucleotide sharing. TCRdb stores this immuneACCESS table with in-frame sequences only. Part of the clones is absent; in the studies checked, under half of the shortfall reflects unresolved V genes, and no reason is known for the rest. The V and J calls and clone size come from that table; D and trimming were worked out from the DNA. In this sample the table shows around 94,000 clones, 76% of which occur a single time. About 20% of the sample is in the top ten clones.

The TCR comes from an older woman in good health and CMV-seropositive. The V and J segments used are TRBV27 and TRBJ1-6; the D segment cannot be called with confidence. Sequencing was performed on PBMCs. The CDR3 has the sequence CASMLATNSPLHF. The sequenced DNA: TGTGCCAGCATGCTAGCGACCAATTCACCCCTCCACTTT.